One sample yielded the 20 T cell receptor beta chains listed below, sequenced in a study of control samples from healthy donors and cancer patients. The protocol was immunoSEQ multiplex PCR, while the TCRdb copy is restricted to in-frame clones and leaves out a portion. The sample records approximately 87,000 clones, about 85% being singletons. The sample comprised blood. These receptors were collected from a woman between 50 and 59 years old in good health.

The chain employs TRBV6-5 and TRBJ2-5, with TRBD2 identical over 10 bases. After removal of 6 bases from V and 5 bases from J, the junction contained 9 bases not matched to a gene. CDR1 and CDR2 from the germline V gene are MNHEY and SVGAGI. This CDR3 region has 15 residues. CDR3 bases: TGTGCCAGCAGCTGGGGACTAGCGCGAGGGGAGACCCAGTACTTC. Translated, it gives CASSWGLARGETQYF.

This sequence joins TRBV6-5 and TRBJ1-2; D is ambiguous. This CDR3 spans 14 amino acids. Per the germline V gene, CDR1 is MNHEY and CDR2 is SVGAGI. V lost 7 bases and J lost 4, with 16 bases in between. The CDR3 DNA reads TGTGCCAGCACCCGGTTTGCCTCGGTCTATGGCTACACCTTC. Translated, it gives CASTRFASVYGYTF.

The chain carries TRBV6-2 or TRBV6-3 and TRBJ1-6; tentatively, D is TRBD1 (5 bases). Germline CDR1 MNHEY, CDR2 SVGEGT. The ends were cut back, 4 bases at V and 7 bases at J, with 14 bases in the middle. This CDR3 region has 15 residues. The CDR3 protein is CASSSVRALNSPLHF. The CDR3 coding sequence is TGTGCCAGCAGTTCCGTCAGGGCCTTGAATTCACCCCTCCACTTT.

This clone was seen only a few times. This sequence joins TRBV19 and TRBJ1-1, with D possibly TRBD1 on 6 matching bases. This CDR3 has 13 residues. V shed 5 bases and J shed 4 bases, with 11 bases lying between them. CDR1 is LNHDA, CDR2 SQIVND, per germline (reference sequence). The CDR3 nucleotides are TGTGCCAGTAGTTCACAGGGATCCACTGAAGCTTTCTTT. Translated: CASSSQGSTEAFF.

The chain carries TRBV2 and TRBJ2-7; perhaps D is TRBD1 or TRBD2 (6 bases each). This CDR3 spans 14 amino acids. Trimming cost V 7 bases and J 0 bases, with 13 bases left between them. CDR1 SNHLY and CDR2 FYNNEI come from the germline V gene. CDR3 DNA sequence: TGTGCCAGCACTGGAGGGGGGAGCTCCTACGAGCAGTACTTC. Translation gives CASTGGGSSYEQYF. Variable domain in full (rest from reference TRBV2 and TRBJ2-7): EPEVTQTPSHQVTQMGQEVILRCVPISNHLYFYWYRQILGQKVEFLVSFYNNEISEKSEIFDDQFSVERPDGSNFTLKIRSTKLEDSAMYFCASTGGGSSYEQYFGPGTRLTVT.

V is TRBV5-1 and J is TRBJ1-1; perhaps TRBD1 as D (6 bases). Looked up from germline, CDR1 is SGHRS and CDR2 is YFSETQ. V was cut by 1 base and J by 10 bases, with 20 bases left in between. This CDR3 has 15 residues. The DNA for the CDR3 is TGCGCCAGCAGCTTGAGCGGGGGCGCAGACTCCTTAGCTTTCTTT. It is translated as CASSLSGGADSLAFF.

The V gene is TRBV7-2, the J gene TRBJ1-3, with D perhaps TRBD1 (5 bases). The CDR3 loop spans 17 amino acids. The V end was cut by 1 base, the J end by 0 bases, with 13 bases between. In germline, CDR1 is SGHTA, CDR2 FQGNSA. CDR3 protein: CASSLESGGYSGNTIYF. The CDR3 nucleotides are TGTGCCAGCAGCTTAGAATCGGGGGGGTACTCTGGAAACACCATATATTTT.

The chain recombines TRBV4-1 with TRBJ1-1, with D possibly TRBD1 on 5 matching bases. V lost 0 bases and J lost 7, with 9 bases in between. Germline values: CDR1 MGHRA, CDR2 YSYEKL. This CDR3 spans 13 amino acids. This CDR3 reads CASSQEGLNEAFF. CDR3 DNA sequence: TGCGCCAGCAGCCAAGAGGGACTAAATGAAGCTTTCTTT.

This clone appeared a few times. This chain uses TRBV11-3 with TRBJ1-6; D might be TRBD1 (5 bases). The germline V gene has CDR1 SGHNT and CDR2 YENEEA. The CDR3 spans 17 residues. V was shortened by 5 bases and J by 5 bases, with 19 bases between the two germline ends. Here the CDR3 reads CASSGASGGGHNSPLHF. The DNA for the CDR3 is TGTGCCAGCAGCGGAGCGAGTGGGGGAGGGCATAATTCACCCCTCCACTTT.

The chain joins TRBV5-1 to TRBJ2-2; TRBD2 aligns across 10 bases. This CDR3 is 17 amino acids long. Per germline, CDR1 SGHRS and CDR2 YFSETQ. J was trimmed by 1 base and V by 2 bases; bases with no gene match: 5. This CDR3 reads CASSFGRLAGNTGELFF. Written as DNA, the CDR3 is TGCGCCAGCAGCTTCGGAAGACTAGCGGGGAACACCGGGGAGCTGTTTTTT.

The gene calls are TRBV27 and TRBJ1-4; D is unresolved. The germline CDR1 and CDR2 sequences are MNHEY and SMNVEV (reference sequence). This CDR3 is built from 15 residues. The ends were cut back, 3 bases at V and 0 bases at J, with 8 bases in the middle. The CDR3, as DNA: TGTGCCAGCAGTTTTCACGCCGCAACTAATGAAAAACTGTTTTTT. Encoded protein: CASSFHAATNEKLFF.

This clone was observed a few times. The V gene is TRBV13, the J gene TRBJ2-3; tentative D call: TRBD1 (6 bases). Trimming stripped 6 bases from V and 6 bases from J, with 19 bases between. The germline CDR1 and CDR2 sequences are PRHDT and FYEKMQ (reference sequence). The CDR3 has 15 amino acids. The CDR3 coding sequence is TGTGCCAGCAGTCATCACCGGGACACCGTCGATACGCAGTATTTT. Its protein product is CASSHHRDTVDTQYF.

The rearrangement links TRBV19 to TRBJ2-4, with D unclear. The germline V gene encodes CDR1 LNHDA and CDR2 SQIVND (reference sequence). Trimming shortened V by 5 bases and J by 15 bases, and 17 bases separated the two germline ends. CDR3 length: 12 residues. The DNA for the CDR3 is TGTGCCAGTAGTCCCCCCCCGGGTCCAATGTACTTC. It translates to CASSPPPGPMYF.

The J gene is TRBJ2-1, the V gene TRBV24-1; D might be TRBD2 (5 bases). The V gene's germline CDR1 is KGHDR and CDR2 SFDVKD. The CDR3 is 15 residues long. V was pared by 5 bases and J by 4 bases, with 14 bases between. CDR3 in amino acids: CATSVHGGGYNEQFF. For the CDR3, the DNA is TGTGCCACCAGTGTTCATGGCGGCGGGTACAATGAGCAGTTCTTC.

The sample holds one count of this clone. V gene TRBV9 combines with J gene TRBJ2-1, with 8 bases fitting TRBD2. The CDR3 consists of 15 residues. The V gene's germline CDR1 is SGDLS and CDR2 YYNGEE. Trimming at V came to 0 bases and at J to 5 bases, leaving 4 bases not matched to a gene. As DNA, the CDR3 is TGTGCCAGCAGCGTAGGGGCGGGGGGTAACAATGAGCAGTTCTTC. It codes for CASSVGAGGNNEQFF.

This chain connects TRBV18 to TRBJ2-7; unclear D gene. V was clipped by 2 bases and J by 2 bases, with 10 bases between them. The CDR3 has 14 residues. Germline V CDR1 and CDR2: KGHSH, LQKENI. CDR3: CASSPGSQAYEQYF. The CDR3 region has the DNA TGTGCCAGCTCACCAGGCTCGCAGGCCTACGAGCAGTACTTC.

V is TRBV28 and J is TRBJ2-7, with D hard to call. V was cut by 5 bases and J by 2 bases, with 10 bases left in between. CDR3 size: 13 residues. Germline assignment: CDR1 MDHEN and CDR2 SYDVKM. The CDR3 DNA reads as TGTGCCAGCAGTCCGGTGTTTACCTACGAGCAGTACTTC. Translating gives CASSPVFTYEQYF.

The CDR3 loop reads CASSLFLAGASTDTQYF. The DNA for the CDR3 is TGTGCCAGCAGCTTGTTCCTAGCGGGGGCCAGCACAGATACGCAGTATTTT. The gene calls are TRBV5-8 and TRBJ2-3, with 10 bases matching TRBD2. From germline, CDR1 is SGHTS and CDR2 YDEGEE. V lost 1 base to trimming and J lost 0 bases; unmatched junction nucleotides: 5. The CDR3 spans 17 residues. Filled out from reference TRBV5-8 and TRBJ2-3, the complete variable domain reads EAGVTQSPTHLIKTRGQQATLRCSPISGHTSVYWYQQALGLGLQFLLWYDEGEERNRGNFPPRFSGRQFPNYSSELNVNALELEDSALYLCASSLFLAGASTDTQYFGPGTRLTVL.

The chain couples TRBV6-2 or TRBV6-3 to TRBJ2-7, with D perhaps given as TRBD1 or TRBD2 (5 bases each). Trimming took off 2 bases at V and 0 bases at J, with 11 bases between the two ends. This CDR3 has 15 residues. Germline CDR1 and CDR2: MNHEY and SVGEGT. CDR3 in DNA: TGTGCCAGCAGTTACCGGGACGCAAGCTCCTACGAGCAGTACTTC. Its translation: CASSYRDASSYEQYF.

The V call is TRBV18, the J call TRBJ2-3; a weak D match, TRBD1 (6 bases). Looked up from germline, CDR1 is KGHSH and CDR2 is LQKENI. The V gene lost 4 bases and the J gene lost 4 bases, with 9 bases spanning the gap. This CDR3 has 13 amino acids. Here the CDR3 reads CASSLEGADTQYF. The CDR3 DNA is TGTGCCAGCTCACTTGAGGGGGCAGATACGCAGTATTTT.